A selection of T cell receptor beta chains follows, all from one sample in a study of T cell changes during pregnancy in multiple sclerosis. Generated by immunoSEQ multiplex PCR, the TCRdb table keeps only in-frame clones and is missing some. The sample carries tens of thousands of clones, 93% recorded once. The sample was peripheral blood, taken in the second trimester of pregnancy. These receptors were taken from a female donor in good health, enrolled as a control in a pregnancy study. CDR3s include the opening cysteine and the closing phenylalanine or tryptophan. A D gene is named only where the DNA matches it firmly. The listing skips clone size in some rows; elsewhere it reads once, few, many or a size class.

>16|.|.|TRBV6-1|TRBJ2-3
CASSEASGGNTDTQYF
TGTGCCAGCAGTGAAGCTTCCGGGGGTAACACAGATACGCAGTATTTT
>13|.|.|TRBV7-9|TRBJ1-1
CASSTDRNTEAFF
TGTGCCAGCAGCACAGACAGGAACACTGAAGCTTTCTTT
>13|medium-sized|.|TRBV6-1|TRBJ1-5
CASSGDSNQPQHF
TGTGCCAGCAGCGGTGATAGCAATCAGCCCCAGCATTTT
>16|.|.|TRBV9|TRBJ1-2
CASSVSSGLANYGYTF
TGTGCCAGCAGCGTATCTTCAGGTTTAGCTAACTATGGCTACACCTTC
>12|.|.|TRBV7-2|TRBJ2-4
CASSLPLNIQYF
TGTGCCAGCAGCTTACCGTTAAACATTCAGTACTTC
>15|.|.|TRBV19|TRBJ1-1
CASSTVGQVNTEAFF
TGTGCCAGTAGTACCGTGGGACAAGTAAACACTGAAGCTTTCTTT
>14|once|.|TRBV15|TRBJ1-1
CATSREGGGFWAFF
TGTGCCACCAGCAGAGAAGGGGGGGGTTTCTGGGCTTTCTTT
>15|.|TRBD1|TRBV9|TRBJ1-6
CASRRGDRGYSPLHF
TGTGCCAGCAGACGCGGGGACAGGGGGTATTCACCCCTCCACTTT
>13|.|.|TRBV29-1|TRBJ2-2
CSVRFANTGELFF
TGCAGCGTGCGGTTCGCGAACACCGGGGAGCTGTTTTTT
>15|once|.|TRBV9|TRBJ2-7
CASSVGTGDSYEQYF
TGTGCCAGCAGCGTAGGTACAGGAGACTCCTACGAGCAGTACTTC
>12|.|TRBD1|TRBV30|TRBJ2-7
CAWADRAYEQYF
TGTGCCTGGGCCGACAGGGCTTACGAGCAGTACTTC
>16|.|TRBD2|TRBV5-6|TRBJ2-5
CASSGVLAGGGETQYF
TGTGCCAGCAGCGGAGTACTAGCGGGGGGGGGAGAGACCCAGTACTTC
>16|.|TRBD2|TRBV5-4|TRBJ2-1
CASSLGTSGAFNEQFF
TGTGCCAGCAGCCTTGGGACTAGCGGTGCCTTCAATGAGCAGTTCTTC
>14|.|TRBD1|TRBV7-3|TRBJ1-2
CASSPSTGGVGYTF
TGTGCCAGCAGCCCATCGACAGGGGGCGTAGGCTACACCTTC
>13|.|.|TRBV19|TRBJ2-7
CASSREGANEQYF
TGTGCCAGTAGTCGGGAGGGGGCGAACGAGCAGTACTTC
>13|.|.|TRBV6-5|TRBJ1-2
CATSGEFNYGYTF
TGTGCCACCTCAGGGGAATTCAACTATGGCTACACCTTC
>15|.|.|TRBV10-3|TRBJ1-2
CAISVQMGLGDGYTF
TGTGCCATCAGTGTTCAGATGGGGCTAGGGGATGGCTACACCTTC
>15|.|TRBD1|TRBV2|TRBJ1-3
CASSDRWTGGNTIYF
TGTGCCAGCAGTGACCGATGGACAGGAGGAAACACCATATATTTT
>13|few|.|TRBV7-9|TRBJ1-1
CASSSTQDTEAFF
TGTGCCAGCAGCTCAACCCAGGACACTGAAGCTTTCTTT
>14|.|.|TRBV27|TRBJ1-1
CASSLGDLNTEAFF
TGTGCCAGCAGTTTGGGGGACTTGAACACTGAAGCTTTCTTT
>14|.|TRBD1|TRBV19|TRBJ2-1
CASQLDREYNEQFF
TGTGCCTCCCAGTTGGACAGGGAGTACAATGAGCAGTTCTTC
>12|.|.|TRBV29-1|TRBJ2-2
CSVGQNTGELFF
TGCAGCGTTGGTCAGAACACCGGGGAGCTGTTTTTT
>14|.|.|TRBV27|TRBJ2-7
CASRPVQLPYEQYF
TGTGCCAGCAGGCCCGTACAGCTTCCCTACGAGCAGTACTTC
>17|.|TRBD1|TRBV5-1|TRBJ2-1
CASSYESTGGEYNEQFF
TGCGCCAGCAGCTATGAATCGACAGGGGGCGAGTACAATGAGCAGTTCTTC
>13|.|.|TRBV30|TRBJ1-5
CAWSVRGNQPQHF
TGTGCCTGGAGTGTACGGGGGAATCAGCCCCAGCATTTT
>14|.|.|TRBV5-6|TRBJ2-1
CASSFGLTDNEQFF
TGTGCCAGCAGCTTTGGACTAACCGACAATGAGCAGTTCTTC
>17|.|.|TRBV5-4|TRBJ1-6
CASSLGQAPSYNSPLHF
TGTGCCAGCAGCTTGGGTCAGGCGCCCTCCTATAATTCACCCCTCCACTTT